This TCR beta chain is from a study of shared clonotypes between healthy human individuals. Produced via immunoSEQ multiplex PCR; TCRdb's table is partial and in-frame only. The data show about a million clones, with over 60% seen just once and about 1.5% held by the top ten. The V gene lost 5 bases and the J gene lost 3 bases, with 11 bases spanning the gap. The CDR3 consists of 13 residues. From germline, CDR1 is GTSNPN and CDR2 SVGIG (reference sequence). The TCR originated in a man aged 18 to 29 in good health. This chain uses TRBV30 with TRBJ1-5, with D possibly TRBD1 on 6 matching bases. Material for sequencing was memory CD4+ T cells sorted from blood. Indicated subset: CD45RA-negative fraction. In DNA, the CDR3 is TGTGCCTGGGGACAGTTCACCAATCAGCCCCAGCATTTT. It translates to CAWGQFTNQPQHF.